Below, 18 T cell receptor beta chains from the same sample are listed, as sequenced in a study of early T cells in non-severe SARS-CoV-2 infection (dated by TCRdb to the early 2020s). The library was prepared using 5' RACE. For sequencing, a NextSeq 500 was employed. TCRdb applied fastp at Q25 and MiXCR to the public reads, then kept only in-frame beta chains. Every entry covers one CDR3 protein and lists the most common genes and DNA from its rows. The sample table shows tens of thousands of distinct CDR3 sequences, and 10% to 12% are seen once. The top ten constitute about 6% of the sample. This specimen was whole blood, taken at baseline. Every receptor here comes from an adult who was a healthcare worker with PCR-confirmed SARS-CoV-2 infection or an uninfected control (not recorded which).

Notes on this clonotype: One junction end does not reproduce the germline sequence, and a read error may be involved. The chain joins TRBV6-6 to TRBJ2-2, with TRBD2 matching over 7 bases. Germline CDR1 reads MNHNY; CDR2 reads SVGAGI (reference sequence). This CDR3 has 16 amino acids. The CDR3, as DNA: TGTGCCAGCAGTCACTCTGCGGGGGCGAACACCGGGGAGCTGTTTTTT. Its translation is CASSHSAGANTGELFF.

V gene TRBV3-1 combines with J gene TRBJ2-7, with unresolved D. V lost 5 bases and J 6 bases, leaving 5 bases between the germline ends. The germline V gene encodes CDR1 LGHDT and CDR2 YNNKEL (reference sequence). The CDR3 covers 10 residues. CDR3 sequence reads: CASSAREQYF. Here the CDR3 DNA reads TGTGCCAGCAGCGCGCGCGAGCAGTACTTC.

A remark on this clonotype: A read error may explain this, as a much larger clone is one base away. The V call is TRBV20-1, the J call TRBJ2-1; no reliable D call. This CDR3 has 16 amino acids. The V end lost 0 bases, the J end lost 0 bases, and 12 bases lay between the germline ends. Germline V CDR1 and CDR2: DFQATT, SNEGSKA (reference sequence). The CDR3 reads CSARDVGESSYNEQFF. For the CDR3, the DNA is TGCAGTGCTAGAGATGTTGGGGAAAGCTCCTACAATGAGCAGTTCTTC.

This clonotype was recorded at least ten times. The chain uses TRBV7-6 and TRBJ1-6; D not resolved. CDR3 length equals 15 residues. V was trimmed by 1 base and J by 0 bases, leaving 4 bases between them. Germline V gives CDR1 SGHVS, CDR2 FNYEAQ. This CDR3 is CASSLGLSYNSPLHF. The CDR3 nucleotides read TGTGCCAGCAGCTTAGGCCTCTCCTATAATTCACCCCTCCACTTT.

This clonotype was observed a handful of times. The CDR3 here is CASSYRDPSNQPQHF. CDR3 sequence (DNA): TGTGCCAGCAGTTACCGGGACCCTAGCAATCAGCCCCAGCATTTT. The chain uses TRBV2 and TRBJ1-5, with D possibly being TRBD1 (5 bases). The CDR3 sequence is 15 residues long. V gave up 5 bases and J gave up 0 bases, with 11 bases separating them. Germline V CDR1 and CDR2: SNHLY, FYNNEI.

The sample holds many counts of this clonotype. The chain carries TRBV7-3 and TRBJ2-1; D may be TRBD1 or TRBD2 (5 bases each). Per the germline V gene, CDR1 is SGHTA and CDR2 is FQGTGA. This CDR3 contains 15 residues. V was trimmed by 3 bases and J by 4 bases, leaving 13 bases between them. In DNA form, the CDR3 reads TGTGCCAGCAGCTTGCAGAGGGGCGAGTACAATGAGCAGTTCTTC. Translation gives CASSLQRGEYNEQFF.

The chain combines TRBV7-9 with TRBJ1-2; D not resolved. Germline V gene lookup returns CDR1 SEHNR and CDR2 FQNEAQ (reference sequence). V was shortened by 4 bases and J by 8 bases, with 17 bases between the two germline ends. This CDR3 comprises 14 residues. CDR3 coding DNA: TGTGCCAGCAGCTCTACGGCCCGACCCTGGGGCTACACCTTC. Protein: CASSSTARPWGYTF.

CDR3 in DNA: TGCAGCGCTGCACAGGGGCTGAACTACGAGCAGTACTTC. Protein sequence: CSAAQGLNYEQYF. The chain links TRBV29-1 to TRBJ2-7; 7 nucleotides line up with TRBD1. The CDR3 extends over 13 amino acids. CDR1 is SQVTM, CDR2 ANQGSEA, per germline. J gave up 3 bases and V 7 bases, and 9 bases lay outside the gene matches.

This clonotype was counted only a few times. This sequence joins TRBV7-2 and TRBJ2-7; the D is unclear. Germline CDR1 SGHTA, CDR2 FQGNSA. The CDR3 has 11 residues. The V gene lost 6 bases and the J gene lost 0 bases, with 3 bases spanning the gap. CDR3 residues: CASSRSYEQYF. The CDR3 DNA sequence: TGTGCCAGCAGTCGCTCCTACGAGCAGTACTTC.

The gene calls are TRBV7-6 and TRBJ2-2, with TRBD2 matching over 7 bases. The germline V gene has CDR1 SGHVS and CDR2 FNYEAQ. With 4 bases clipped from V and 3 bases from J, the junction kept 14 bases outside the gene matches. The CDR3 spans 18 residues. The CDR3 DNA reads as TGTGCCAGCAGCTCATCTGGGAGGGCCTACGGGGACACCGGGGAGCTGTTTTTT. This gives the protein CASSSSGRAYGDTGELFF.

This clonotype was recorded at least ten times. The rearrangement uses TRBV30 and TRBJ1-1, with D unclear. The CDR3 sequence is 11 residues long. The V gene lost 5 bases and the J gene lost 6 bases, with 10 bases spanning the gap. Germline CDR1 GTSNPN, CDR2 SVGIG (reference sequence). CDR3 region: CAWSVLAEAFF. The CDR3 DNA reads as TGTGCCTGGTCTGTCCTCGCTGAAGCTTTCTTT.

This clonotype showed up many times. The rearrangement joins TRBV6-2 or TRBV6-3 to TRBJ2-2, with D perhaps TRBD2 (6 bases). The CDR3 runs 15 residues. Germline V CDR1 and CDR2: MNHEY, SVGEGT. V was trimmed by 6 bases and J by 4 bases, leaving 15 bases between them. The CDR3 DNA follows: TGTGCCAGCAGCACCGGGGGAGTGGGCACCGGGGAGCTGTTTTTT. Protein sequence: CASSTGGVGTGELFF.

This clonotype was seen repeatedly, ten times or more. J is TRBJ2-3 and V is TRBV5-6; unclear D gene. Trimming stripped 3 bases from V and 2 bases from J, with 7 bases between. Germline lookup yields CDR1 SGHDT and CDR2 YYEEEE. This CDR3 spans 13 amino acids. CDR3 DNA sequence: TGTGCCAGCAGCTCCAGGTACACAGATACGCAGTATTTT. Encoded protein: CASSSRYTDTQYF.

This clonotype was counted at least ten times. The chain combines TRBV29-1 with TRBJ2-7; D is possibly TRBD1 or TRBD2 (6 bases each). The V end was cut by 8 bases, the J end by 2 bases, with 19 bases between. The length of the CDR3 is 14 residues. Germline lookup yields CDR1 SQVTM and CDR2 ANQGSEA. The CDR3 reads CSISEGGQAYEQYF. DNA of the CDR3: TGCAGCATATCTGAGGGGGGCCAAGCCTACGAGCAGTACTTC.

This clonotype was found many times. The gene calls are TRBV7-9 and TRBJ1-1; D unresolved. Germline values: CDR1 SEHNR, CDR2 FQNEAQ (reference sequence). The germline V and J ends were trimmed by 2 bases and 2 bases, with 12 bases remaining between them. CDR3 size: 15 residues. The CDR3 is CASSLLNWRNTEAFF. CDR3 DNA sequence: TGTGCCAGCAGCTTACTTAACTGGAGAAACACTGAAGCTTTCTTT.

In its sample, this clonotype was seen once. The genes are TRBV5-4 and TRBJ1-2; 7 bases align to TRBD1. The junction had 4 bases not matched to a gene; V was cut back by 2 bases and J by 3 bases. The CDR3 loop spans 14 amino acids. Germline V gene data show CDR1 as SGHNT and CDR2 as YYREEE (reference sequence). Here the CDR3 reads CASSFTGADYGYTF. The CDR3 DNA reads as TGTGCCAGCAGCTTCACAGGGGCCGACTATGGCTACACCTTC.

This chain connects TRBV7-9 to TRBJ2-1; 8 bases agree with TRBD2. CDR1 SEHNR and CDR2 FQNEAQ come from the germline V gene (reference sequence). The CDR3 is made up of 15 amino acids. V lost 5 bases, J lost 6 bases, and 9 bases stayed unmatched. The CDR3: CASSQGTSGSNEQFF. In DNA, the CDR3 is TGTGCCAGCAGCCAGGGAACTAGCGGTAGCAATGAGCAGTTCTTC.

This clonotype appeared many times. This sequence joins TRBV7-9 and TRBJ1-6; 7 bases agree with TRBD1. Germline values: CDR1 SEHNR, CDR2 FQNEAQ (reference sequence). The CDR3 runs 13 residues. V lost 6 bases to trimming and J lost 12 bases; unmatched junction nucleotides: 8. CDR3 DNA sequence: TGTGCCAGCAGTACAGGGGCAGATAGACCCCTCCACTTT. This translates into CASSTGADRPLHF.